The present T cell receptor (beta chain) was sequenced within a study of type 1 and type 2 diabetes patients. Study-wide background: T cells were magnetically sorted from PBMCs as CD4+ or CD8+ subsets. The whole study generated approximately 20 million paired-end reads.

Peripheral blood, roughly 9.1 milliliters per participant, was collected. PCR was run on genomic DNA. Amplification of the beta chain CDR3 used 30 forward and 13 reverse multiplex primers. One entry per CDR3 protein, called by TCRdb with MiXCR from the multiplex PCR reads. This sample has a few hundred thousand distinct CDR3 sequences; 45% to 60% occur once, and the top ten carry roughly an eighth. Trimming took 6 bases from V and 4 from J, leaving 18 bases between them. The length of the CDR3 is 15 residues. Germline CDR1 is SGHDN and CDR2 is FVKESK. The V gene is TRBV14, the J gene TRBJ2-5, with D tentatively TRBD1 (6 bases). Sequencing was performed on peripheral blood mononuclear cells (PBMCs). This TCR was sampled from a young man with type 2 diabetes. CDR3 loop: CASRRGADSLETQYF. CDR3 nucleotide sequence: TGTGCCAGCAGGAGAGGAGCGGACAGCCTAGAGACCCAGTACTTC.